A single sample gave rise to the 14 T cell receptor beta chains below, sequenced in a study of T cell responses to AZD1222 COVID-19 vaccine. The repertoire was sequenced with immunoSEQ multiplex PCR; TCRdb's copy has only in-frame clones and lacks some. The sample has about 160,000 clones, 85% to 95% seen once. The material sequenced was peripheral blood, taken on day 0 of AZD1222 vaccination. These receptors all come from an adult in good health.

This chain connects TRBV5-4 to TRBJ1-1; possibly TRBD1 for D (6 bases). CDR1 and CDR2 from the germline V gene are SGHNT and YYREEE (reference sequence). V was shortened by 3 bases and J by 5 bases, with 11 bases between the two germline ends. CDR3 length equals 13 residues. The CDR3 loop reads CASSSLQGTEAFF. The CDR3 DNA follows: TGTGCCAGCAGCTCACTCCAGGGGACTGAAGCTTTCTTT. Supplemented by reference TRBV5-4 and TRBJ1-1, the full variable domain reads ETGVTQSPTHLIKTRGQQVTLRCSSQSGHNTVSWYQQALGQGPQFIFQYYREEENGRGNFPPRFSGLQFPNYSSELNVNALELDDSALYLCASSSLQGTEAFFGQGTRLTVV.

V and J are TRBV5-1 and TRBJ1-6, with D maybe TRBD1 (5 bases). Trimming removed 3 bases from V and 6 bases from J, with 13 bases in between. The CDR3 is 15 amino acids. The germline gives CDR1 SGHRS, CDR2 YFSETQ. The CDR3 protein is CASSSATGGNSPLHF. CDR3 bases: TGCGCCAGCAGCTCGGCCACTGGGGGTAATTCACCCCTCCACTTT. The variable domain in full, with the rest retrieved from reference TRBV5-1 and TRBJ1-6, is KAGVTQTPRYLIKTRGQQVTLSCSPISGHRSVSWYQQTPGQGLQFLFEYFSETQRNKGNFPGRFSGRQFSNSRSEMNVSTLELGDSALYLCASSSATGGNSPLHFGNGTRLTVT.

This chain links TRBV7-9 with TRBJ2-6; D is possibly TRBD1 or TRBD2 (5 bases each). Germline-derived CDR1 and CDR2 are SEHNR and FQNEAQ (reference sequence). The V end was cut by 3 bases, the J end by 2 bases, with 5 bases between. The CDR3 is 14 amino acids. CDR3 DNA sequence: TGTGCCAGCAGCTTGGGGGCTGGGGCCAACGTCCTGACTTTC. It is translated as CASSLGAGANVLTF.

The chain recombines TRBV13 with TRBJ1-5; a possible D gene is TRBD1 (5 bases). Trimming took 1 base from V and 7 from J, leaving 5 bases between them. The CDR3 is 12 amino acids. Germline V gene data show CDR1 as PRHDT and CDR2 as FYEKMQ (reference sequence). The CDR3 spells CASSLEGQPQHF. The CDR3 DNA reads TGTGCCAGCAGCTTAGAGGGGCAGCCCCAGCATTTT.

The V and J genes are TRBV28 and TRBJ1-1; 8 bases agree with TRBD1. Germline V gene lookup returns CDR1 MDHEN and CDR2 SYDVKM. V gave up 8 bases and J gave up 0 bases; unmatched junction bases: 8. The CDR3 is 15 residues long. Written as DNA, the CDR3 is TGTGCCAGCCCAGGGGGCCCAGGGATGAACACTGAAGCTTTCTTT. Its protein product is CASPGGPGMNTEAFF.

The V gene is TRBV6-6, the J gene TRBJ2-5; D is tentatively TRBD1 or TRBD2 (5 bases each). The germline CDR1 and CDR2 sequences are MNHNY and SVGAGI (reference sequence). V was trimmed by 0 bases and J by 5 bases, leaving 16 bases between them. The CDR3 runs 16 residues. CDR3 sequence (DNA): TGTGCCAGCAGTTACTCATCTGGGCGAGGGGTCGAGACCCAGTACTTC. Protein sequence: CASSYSSGRGVETQYF.

The count of this clone is one. This chain links TRBV28 with TRBJ1-4, with TRBD1 matching over 9 bases. Germline CDR1 reads MDHEN; CDR2 reads SYDVKM. The V segment lost 4 bases and the J segment 6 bases; nucleotides outside the gene matches: 15. The CDR3 has 18 residues. The CDR3 sequence: CASSSPSLRDRVYEKLFF. Written as DNA, the CDR3 is TGTGCCAGCAGTTCCCCATCTCTCCGGGACAGGGTCTATGAAAAACTGTTTTTT.

J is TRBJ2-7 and V is TRBV6-4, with D perhaps matching TRBD2 (6 bases). The CDR3 spans 14 residues. Deletions cut 6 bases from V and 11 bases from J, with 23 bases between. Germline loops: CDR1 MRHNA, CDR2 SNTAGT. The CDR3 nucleotides read TGTGCCAGCAGCGCCACTAATCGGGACTCCAAGGAGTACGTC. Its protein product is CASSATNRDSKEYV.

The V call is TRBV5-1, the J call TRBJ1-1; D uncertain. Germline loops: CDR1 SGHRS, CDR2 YFSETQ. V was trimmed by 1 base and J by 1 base, leaving 5 bases between them. CDR3 length equals 13 residues. The CDR3 DNA follows: TGCGCCAGCAGCTTGTCGTGGAACACTGAAGCTTTCTTT. Residues: CASSLSWNTEAFF.

This clone was observed once. The junction does not match germline at one end; this may be a read error. For the CDR3, the DNA is TGTGCCAGCAGCCGGGGGACTAATAAAAAACTGTTTTTT. Its protein is CASSRGTNKKLFF. V usage is TRBV3-1 (or the pseudogene TRBV3-2) and J usage is TRBJ1-4; tentatively, D is TRBD1 (5 bases). CDR3 size: 13 residues. The germline CDR1 and CDR2 sequences are LGHDT and YNNKEL (reference sequence).

The chain employs TRBV10-3 and TRBJ2-7, with 9 bases matching TRBD2. This CDR3 is built from 18 residues. Germline CDR1 reads ENHRY; CDR2 reads SYGVKD. V shed 0 bases and J 2 bases; nucleotides not matched to a gene: 11. CDR3 in DNA: TGTGCCATCAGTGAGTCACCACCGGGAGCGGGGGGCACCTACGAGCAGTACGTC. Protein: CAISESPPGAGGTYEQYV.

The chain carries TRBV23-1 and TRBJ2-7; the match to TRBD2 covers 10 bases. TRBV23-1 is noted as an ORF with a role that remains uncertain. CDR3 length equals 18 residues. V lost 4 bases and J lost 6; bases outside the gene matches: 18. CDR3 coding DNA: TGCGCCAGCAGTCCCCGCCCCCTAGCGGGGGTTAATTTTTGCGAGCAGTACGTC. Translated: CASSPRPLAGVNFCEQYV.

The rearrangement links TRBV28 to TRBJ2-5; D is unclear. The germline V and J ends were trimmed by 3 bases and 2 bases, with 7 bases remaining between them. Looked up from germline, CDR1 is MDHEN and CDR2 is SYDVKM. CDR3 length: 13 amino acids. The chain's CDR3 is CASSFSMQETQYF. In nucleotides, the CDR3 is TGTGCCAGCAGTTTTAGTATGCAAGAGACCCAGTACTTC.

The rearrangement joins TRBV27 to TRBJ1-2; D is undetermined. The CDR3 covers 15 residues. Trimming took off 3 bases at V and 4 bases at J, with 15 bases between the two ends. The germline V gene has CDR1 MNHEY and CDR2 SMNVEV (reference sequence). CDR3 in DNA: TGTGCCAGCAGTTTTTGGGCGGAACCTATCTATGGCTACACCTTC. It specifies CASSFWAEPIYGYTF.